A selection of T cell receptor delta chains follows, all from one sample in a study of gamma-delta T cells after stem cell transplantation. TCRdb made new clone calls on the RT-PCR reads using CATT. Here the sample spans 2,000 to 2,500 delta-chain clones, 15% to 20% being singletons. The specimen was gamma-delta T cells. The receptors were gathered from a human donor. It is not recorded whose cells these are; they may come from a transplant donor. CDR3s include the opening cysteine and the closing phenylalanine or tryptophan. A D gene is named only where the DNA matches it firmly. Clone sizes are given selectively: once, few, many, or a class where the clone is expanded.

cdr3_length	d_call	v_call	clone_size	j_call	cdr3_nt	cdr3_aa
16	NA	TRDV2	large	TRDJ3	TGTGCCTGTGACATCCGGAACTCCTGGGACACCCGACAGATGTTTTTC	CACDIRNSWDTRQMFF
16	NA	TRAV29/DV5	NA	TRDJ3	TGTGCAGCAACGGGGGTTACCTCCTGGGACACCCGACAGATGTTTTTC	CAATGVTSWDTRQMFF
15	NA	TRDV3	NA	TRDJ1	TGTGCCTTTAGCGGGGGGGTACTGGACACCGATAAACTCATCTTT	CAFSGGVLDTDKLIF
23	TRDD3	TRDV1	few	TRDJ1	TGTGCTCTTGGGGAAGCTCTTCCTTCGAATTTACTGGGGGATAGTCCCTACACCGATAAACTCATCTTT	CALGEALPSNLLGDSPYTDKLIF
16	TRDD3	TRDV2	large	TRDJ2	TGTGCCTGTGACTACTTACTGGGGGATACCCCAGCACAACTCTTCTTT	CACDYLLGDTPAQLFF
17	NA	TRDV1	NA	TRDJ1	TGTGCTCTTGGGGAACGGACCGGCGACCCGGGGACGAATAAACTCATCTTT	CALGERTGDPGTNKLIF
20	NA	TRDV1	few	TRDJ1	TGTGCTCTTGGGGAACGTCTTCCCTGGCGATACGCTAAGGAGTTCGATAAACTCATCTTT	CALGERLPWRYAKEFDKLIF
19	TRDD3	TRDV1	few	TRDJ1	TGTGCTCTTGAGGAACTTATGGCTGGGGGATTAGTTAAAACCGATAAACTCATCTTT	CALEELMAGGLVKTDKLIF
17	TRDD3	TRDV3	NA	TRDJ1	TGTGCCTTCACTTGGGATACGGGGATTCTGTACACCGATAAACTCATCTTT	CAFTWDTGILYTDKLIF
19	NA	TRDV1	medium-sized	TRDJ1	TGTGCTCTTGGGGAAAGAAGGGACTTCACGGTATACACCACCGATAAACTCATCTTT	CALGERRDFTVYTTDKLIF
15	NA	TRDV1	NA	TRDJ1	TGTGCTCTTGGGGGGCGGATTTTGTTTACCGATAAACTCATCTTT	CALGGRILFTDKLIF
21	TRDD3	TRDV1	medium-sized	TRDJ1	TGTGCTCTTGGGGAACTGATGCTCGTCTGGGGGATACGCTGGTACACCGATAAACTCATCTTT	CALGELMLVWGIRWYTDKLIF
13	NA	TRDV1	NA	TRDJ2	TGTGCTCTTGGGCCTCCTTTGACAGCACAGCTCTTCTTT	CALGPPLTAQLFF
18	NA	TRDV2	large	TRDJ3	TGTGCCTGTGACACCCTCCTCCGCAAATCCTGGGACACCCGACAGATGTTTTTC	CACDTLLRKSWDTRQMFF
15	TRDD3	TRDV3	NA	TRDJ3	TGTGCCTGTACTGGGGGATACTGGGACACCCGACAGATGTTTTTC	CACTGGYWDTRQMFF
22	TRDD3	TRDV2	large	TRDJ3	TGTGCCTGTGACACGCGTGTGAGGATACTGGGGGCCAGCTCCTGGGACACCCGACAGATGTTTTTC	CACDTRVRILGASSWDTRQMFF
20	TRDD2	TRDV1	large	TRDJ1	TGTGCTCTTGGGAACCTACCTTCCTACCGGGTACTGCTTTGCCGCGATAAACTCATCTTT	CALGNLPSYRVLLCRDKLIF
22	TRDD3	TRDV1	NA	TRDJ1	TGTGCTCTTGGGGAACTCCCCTCCTACTGGGGGATACGTAATGAGGGCTCCGATAAACTCATCTTT	CALGELPSYWGIRNEGSDKLIF
12	NA	TRDV3	medium-sized	TRDJ1	TGTGCCTTTCGGTCGTACACCGATAAACTCATCTTT	CAFRSYTDKLIF
18	TRDD3	TRDV2	large	TRDJ2	TGTGCCTGTGACACCTTCCCTCTCCGTACTGGGGATAGGGCACAACTCTTCTTT	CACDTFPLRTGDRAQLFF
17	NA	TRDV3	NA	TRDJ1	TGTGCCTTGCGTACCTTCCTACTGGGGGACGGCACCGATAAACTCATCTTT	CALRTFLLGDGTDKLIF
18	TRDD2	TRDV1	medium-sized	TRDJ1	TGTGCTCTTGGGGGGGCCTTCCTACCCCTGTACACATACGATAAACTCATCTTT	CALGGAFLPLYTYDKLIF
17	TRDD3	TRDV3	medium-sized	TRDJ1	TGTGCCTGCCTACTGGGGGATACGGGTGGGTACACCGATAAACTCATCTTT	CACLLGDTGGYTDKLIF
20	NA	TRDV1	NA	TRDJ1	TGTGCTCTTGGGGAACCTTCCTCGCGTGGGGGAGCCCCTTACACCGATAAACTCATCTTT	CALGEPSSRGGAPYTDKLIF
18	TRDD3	TRDV2	medium-sized	TRDJ3	TGTGCCTGTGATAAACTGGGGGATACGTCGTGGGACACCCGACAGATGTTTTTC	CACDKLGDTSWDTRQMFF
21	TRDD3	TRAV29/DV5	large	TRDJ1	TGTGCAGCAAGCGCGCGACCTTCGTCCTACTGGGGGGCGACTTACACCGATAAACTCATCTTT	CAASARPSSYWGATYTDKLIF
22	TRDD3	TRDV2	medium-sized	TRDJ3	TGTGCCTGTGACACCATCTGGGGGATTTGGGCCTCGAGCTCCTGGGACACCCGACAGATGTTTTTC	CACDTIWGIWASSSWDTRQMFF
22	TRDD3	TRDV1	few	TRDJ1	TGTGCTCTTGGGGAACTCGGGCTTCCTTTGGGGGATACTTGGAGGTACACCGATAAACTCATCTTT	CALGELGLPLGDTWRYTDKLIF
20	TRDD3	TRDV3	NA	TRDJ1	TGTGCCTTTACTCCCAGCAACCTTTTAGACTGGGGGATAACATCCGATAAACTCATCTTT	CAFTPSNLLDWGITSDKLIF
15	TRDD3	TRDV1	NA	TRDJ1	TGTGCTCTTGGGGGCCCCTACCTGGGGATACACGGACTCACCTTT	CALGGPYLGIHGLTF
19	NA	TRDV2	large	TRDJ3	TGTGCCTGTGACACCGCTGTGGGGATCCCCTCCTGGGACACCCGACAGATGTTTTTC	CACDTAVGIPSWDTRQMFF
17	NA	TRDV1	NA	TRDJ1	TGTGCTCTTGGGGTACTTCGGGCAATACTGTACACCGATAAACTCATCTTT	CALGVLRAILYTDKLIF
14	NA	TRDV2	NA	TRDJ3	TGTGCCTGTGACACCGTAGAAGCCCCCCGACAGGTGTTTTTC	CACDTVEAPRQVFF
25	TRDD3	TRDV1	NA	TRDJ1	TGTGCTCTTGGGGAAAAGTCCCTCCTCGTCTTTCCAACTGGGGGATACTTGGACCACACCGATAAACTCATCTTT	CALGEKSLLVFPTGGYLDHTDKLIF
23	NA	TRDV1	NA	TRDJ2	TGTGCTCTTGGGGAAAGCCCGTATCTTCCTACGTACTGGGGGTTGCTCAAGACAGCGCAACTCTTCTTT	CALGESPYLPTYWGLLKTAQLFF
15	TRDD3	TRDV2	NA	TRDJ2	TGTGCCTGTGACACCGTCGGTGGGGATACCGCACAACTCTTCTTT	CACDTVGGDTAQLFF